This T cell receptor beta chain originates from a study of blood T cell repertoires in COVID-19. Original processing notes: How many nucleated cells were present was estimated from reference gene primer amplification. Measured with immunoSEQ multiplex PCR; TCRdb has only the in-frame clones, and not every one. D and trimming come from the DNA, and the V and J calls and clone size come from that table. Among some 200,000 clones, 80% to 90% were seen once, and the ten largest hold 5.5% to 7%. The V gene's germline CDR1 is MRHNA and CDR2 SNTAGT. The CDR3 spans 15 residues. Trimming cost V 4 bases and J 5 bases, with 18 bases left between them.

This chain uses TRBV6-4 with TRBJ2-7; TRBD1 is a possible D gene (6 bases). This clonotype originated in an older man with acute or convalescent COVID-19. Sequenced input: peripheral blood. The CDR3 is CASSAQDRKPDEQYF. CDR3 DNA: TGTGCCAGCAGTGCCCAAGACAGGAAACCCGACGAGCAGTACTTC.